A single sample gave rise to the 20 T cell receptor beta chains below, sequenced in a study of blood T cell repertoires in COVID-19. Assay used: immunoSEQ multiplex PCR; TCRdb lists only in-frame clones, some missing. This table has about 270,000 clones, roughly 86% appearing once. The sequencing input was PBMCs or T cells enriched from blood (not recorded which). These receptors originate from a woman younger than 35 who had recovered from COVID-19.

The chain has TRBV3-1 (or the pseudogene TRBV3-2) and TRBJ1-1, with TRBD1 matching 7 bases. J gave up 3 bases and V 3 bases, and 4 bases lay outside the gene matches. The CDR3 spans 14 residues. From germline, CDR1 is LGHDT and CDR2 YNNKEL (reference sequence). The CDR3 region has the DNA TGTGCCAGCAGCCAGGGGACAGCAGACACTGAAGCTTTCTTT. Protein: CASSQGTADTEAFF.

V usage is TRBV2 and J usage is TRBJ1-2, with D possibly being TRBD1 (5 bases). The CDR3 has 13 amino acids. From germline, CDR1 is SNHLY and CDR2 FYNNEI. Trimming removed 9 bases from V and 3 bases from J, with 14 bases in between. The CDR3 sequence is CASKRGGDYGYTF. CDR3 nucleotides: TGTGCCAGTAAAAGGGGTGGCGACTATGGCTACACCTTC.

The chain is built from TRBV19 and TRBJ2-1; D remains ambiguous. The CDR3 loop spans 14 amino acids. V was pared by 3 bases and J by 2 bases, with 8 bases between. Germline CDR1 reads LNHDA; CDR2 reads SQIVND (reference sequence). CDR3 region: CASSMRLTYNEQFF. In DNA, the CDR3 is TGTGCCAGTAGTATGAGACTTACCTACAATGAGCAGTTCTTC.

V is TRBV5-1 and J is TRBJ2-4, with 12 bases lining up with TRBD1. Germline CDR1 and CDR2: SGHRS and YFSETQ. The junction had 11 bases not matched to a gene; V was cut back by 4 bases and J by 3 bases. CDR3 length: 18 amino acids. The CDR3 DNA follows: TGCGCCAGCAGCCCGGGACAGGGGGCGCCGGGATACAAAAACATTCAGTACTTC. Protein sequence: CASSPGQGAPGYKNIQYF.

This clone was detected a few times. The chain employs TRBV10-3 and TRBJ1-3; D is possibly TRBD1 (6 bases). Trimming removed 10 bases at V and 8 bases at J, with 30 bases between. Germline-derived CDR1 and CDR2 are ENHRY and SYGVKD. This CDR3 has 17 residues. CDR3 in amino acids: CASQDSSGAAVIDTIYF. The CDR3 nucleotides are TGTGCCAGCCAGGACAGTTCCGGGGCCGCAGTCATCGACACCATATATTTT.

V and J are TRBV19 and TRBJ2-7; tentatively, D is TRBD2 (5 bases). The V gene's germline CDR1 is LNHDA and CDR2 SQIVND (reference sequence). V lost 6 bases, J lost 1 base, and 10 bases lay in between. The CDR3 extends over 13 amino acids. The CDR3: CASRLGGSYEQYF. CDR3 DNA: TGTGCCAGTAGACTCGGCGGGTCCTACGAGCAGTACTTC.

The CDR3 reads CASTVGGGARSYEQYF. CDR3 nucleotide sequence: TGTGCCAGCACTGTGGGGGGAGGAGCTAGGTCCTACGAGCAGTACTTC. The chain joins TRBV28 to TRBJ2-7; tentatively, D is TRBD2 (6 bases). Germline V gives CDR1 MDHEN, CDR2 SYDVKM. The V end lost 7 bases, the J end lost 1 base, and 20 bases lay between the germline ends. CDR3 length: 16 residues.

The chain recombines TRBV7-2 with TRBJ2-1, with TRBD2 matching 14 bases. Per germline, CDR1 SGHTA and CDR2 FQGNSA. The V segment lost 3 bases and the J segment 0 bases; nucleotides outside the gene matches: 4. The CDR3 spans 18 residues. The CDR3 sequence is CASSFPGLAGASYNEQFF. DNA of the CDR3: TGTGCCAGCAGCTTCCCGGGACTAGCGGGGGCCTCCTACAATGAGCAGTTCTTC.

V usage is TRBV18 and J usage is TRBJ1-1; D perhaps matches TRBD1 (6 bases). CDR1 and CDR2 (germline): KGHSH, LQKENI. Trimming removed 6 bases from V and 1 base from J, with 9 bases in between. The CDR3 length is 13 residues. CDR3 coding DNA: TGTGCCAGCTCTCAGGACAGGAACACTGAAGCTTTCTTT. Its protein is CASSQDRNTEAFF. Based on the CDR3 plus reference TRBV18 and TRBJ1-1, the full variable domain is NAGVMQNPRHLVRRRGQEARLRCSPMKGHSHVYWYRQLPEEGLKFMVYLQKENIIDESGMPKERFSAEFPKEGPSILRIQQVVRGDSAAYFCASSQDRNTEAFFGQGTRLTVV.

The chain couples TRBV27 to TRBJ2-1; the D is unclear. The CDR3 has 13 residues. With 2 bases removed from V and 5 bases from J, the gap between germline ends came to 7 bases. Per the germline V gene, CDR1 is MNHEY and CDR2 is SMNVEV (reference sequence). The CDR3 reads CASSLTNDNEQFF. Written as DNA, the CDR3 is TGTGCCAGCAGTTTAACTAATGACAATGAGCAGTTCTTC.

This chain joins TRBV10-3 and TRBJ2-2, with 11 bases aligning to TRBD1. The V gene end was trimmed by 6 bases and the J gene end by 5 bases; junction bases not matched to a gene: 8. The CDR3 loop spans 16 amino acids. Germline lookup yields CDR1 ENHRY and CDR2 SYGVKD. Written as DNA, the CDR3 is TGTGCCATCAGGCCGGGACAGGGGGAATCTACCGGGGAGCTGTTTTTT. Translation gives CAIRPGQGESTGELFF.

The chain uses TRBV5-1 and TRBJ2-3; 7 bases are a match to TRBD1. The CDR3 is 14 residues long. The ends lost 4 bases at V and 4 bases at J; junction bases unmatched: 6. Germline V CDR1 and CDR2: SGHRS, YFSETQ. CDR3 region: CASSGGQGADTQYF. The CDR3 nucleotides are TGCGCCAGCAGCGGCGGGCAGGGGGCAGATACGCAGTATTTT.

This clone was seen a single time. This sequence joins TRBV27 and TRBJ1-2; a weak D match, TRBD1 (5 bases). Germline loops: CDR1 MNHEY, CDR2 SMNVEV (reference sequence). CDR3 length: 14 residues. Trimming took 3 bases from V and 2 from J, leaving 10 bases between them. The CDR3 protein is CASSLGQGNYGYTF. In DNA, the CDR3 is TGTGCCAGCAGTTTGGGGCAGGGAAACTATGGCTACACCTTC.

V usage is TRBV7-8 and J usage is TRBJ2-1, with D unclear. Germline V gives CDR1 SGHVS, CDR2 FQNEAQ. With 2 bases removed from V and 4 bases from J, the gap between germline ends came to 15 bases. This CDR3 is 16 amino acids long. The CDR3 nucleotides are TGTGCCAGCAGCTTACTTTCTAGAATCCAATACAATGAGCAGTTCTTC. Its protein product is CASSLLSRIQYNEQFF.

This clone has only one observation. The rearrangement joins TRBV27 to TRBJ1-5; no definite D call. This CDR3 spans 14 amino acids. V lost 4 bases to trimming and J lost 8 bases, with 15 bases between them. Germline-derived CDR1 and CDR2 are MNHEY and SMNVEV (reference sequence). The CDR3 DNA sequence: TGTGCCAGCAGTTCCCTCGGAGGCATTGAGCCCCAGCATTTT. Amino acids: CASSSLGGIEPQHF.

This chain connects TRBV7-2 to TRBJ1-1; no firm D call. Looked up from germline, CDR1 is SGHTA and CDR2 is FQGNSA. Between the trimmed V and J ends, which lost 5 bases and 4 bases, there was a span of 20 bases. The CDR3 has 16 residues. This CDR3 reads CASSPSVSGASTEAFF. CDR3 in DNA: TGTGCCAGCAGCCCGAGCGTTTCGGGAGCGTCCACTGAAGCTTTCTTT.

The chain has TRBV28 and TRBJ2-7; D unclear. The CDR3 sequence is 14 residues long. V lost 1 base to trimming and J lost 4 bases, with 11 bases between them. Germline CDR1 is MDHEN and CDR2 is SYDVKM. CDR3 nucleotide sequence: TGTGCCAGCAGTTTATCAGGTTTTGGGTACGAGCAGTACTTC. Translation: CASSLSGFGYEQYF. The full variable domain, in which reference TRBV28 and TRBJ2-7 provide the parts outside the CDR3, is DVKVTQSSRYLVKRTGEKVFLECVQDMDHENMFWYRQDPGLGLRLIYFSYDVKMKEKGDIPEGYSVSREKKERFSLILESASTNQTSMYLCASSLSGFGYEQYFGPGTRLTVT.

The CDR3 DNA is TGTGCCAGCATCAGGGCTAATCCCTACGAGCAGTACTTC. The encoded protein is CASIRANPYEQYF. This chain connects TRBV27 to TRBJ2-7, with a weak D call TRBD1 (5 bases). Germline values: CDR1 MNHEY, CDR2 SMNVEV (reference sequence). The V end was cut by 7 bases, the J end by 2 bases, with 12 bases between. The CDR3 covers 13 residues.

CDR3 coding DNA: TGCAGCGTTGAAAGCGGGTCTAACTATGGCTACACCTTC. Its protein is CSVESGSNYGYTF. The rearrangement links TRBV29-1 to TRBJ1-2; D ambiguous. CDR1 SQVTM and CDR2 ANQGSEA come from the germline V gene. V was pared by 2 bases and J by 0 bases, with 7 bases between. This CDR3 is 13 amino acids long.

The genes are TRBV5-1 and TRBJ2-1; TRBD2 agrees at 7 bases. From germline, CDR1 is SGHRS and CDR2 YFSETQ. The CDR3 contains 13 residues. With 3 bases clipped from V and 7 bases from J, the junction kept 4 bases outside the gene matches. The CDR3 sequence: CASSSTSFNEQFF. The CDR3 bases are TGCGCCAGCAGCTCGACTAGCTTTAATGAGCAGTTCTTC.